A single sample gave rise to the 5 T cell receptor beta chains below, sequenced in a study of human T cells and chemical hapten exposure. Time point denoted: patch test 2, 6 weeks after DPC sensitization. This sample's treatment: therapeutic diphenylcyclopropenone sensitization with weekly scalp DPC. TCRdb analysed the RACE reads with MiXCR anew, one entry per CDR3 protein. Of 90,000 to 110,000 distinct CDR3 sequences in the sample, approximately 8.8% were seen once. The source material was whole blood, sampled in connection with sensitization to the hapten diphenylcyclopropenone (DPC). These receptors came from a woman in her thirties or forties with alopecia areata. Some clones in this sample may be carry-over from other donors' samples.

This clonotype was found a few times. V gene TRBV7-2 combines with J gene TRBJ2-7, with D maybe TRBD1 (5 bases). Germline loops: CDR1 SGHTA, CDR2 FQGNSA. This CDR3 spans 13 amino acids. V gave up 3 bases and J gave up 2 bases, with 8 bases separating them. In DNA form, the CDR3 reads TGTGCCAGCAGCTTTGACAGAACCTACGAGCAGTACTTC. The encoded protein is CASSFDRTYEQYF.

The chain couples TRBV12-3 or TRBV12-4 to TRBJ1-2; TRBD1 matches at 12 bases. Trimming took 6 bases from V and 8 from J; bases not matched to a gene: 4. The CDR3 runs to 13 residues. CDR3 nucleotides: TGTGCCAGCAGCGGGACAGGGGGCAGAGGCTACACCTTC. Amino acid sequence: CASSGTGGRGYTF.

This clonotype was detected only a few times. The chain has TRBV27 and TRBJ1-2, with D tentatively TRBD1 (6 bases). V lost 3 bases and J lost 8, with 16 bases in between. Germline CDR1 MNHEY, CDR2 SMNVEV (reference sequence). The CDR3 is 14 residues long. The CDR3 region is CASSFSNRVGGYTF. As DNA, the CDR3 is TGTGCCAGCAGTTTCTCAAACAGGGTAGGAGGCTACACCTTC.

This clonotype was observed at least ten times. The genes are TRBV4-1 and TRBJ1-2; 8 bases are a match to TRBD1. This CDR3 region has 16 residues. V trimming: 0 bases; J trimming: 6 bases; junction bases outside the gene matches: 9. Germline V CDR1 and CDR2: MGHRA, YSYEKL. CDR3 DNA: TGCGCCAGCAGCCAAGACTACCGGACAGGGTACGATGGCTACACCTTC. Translated, it gives CASSQDYRTGYDGYTF.

This clonotype has at least ten counts. The V gene is TRBV7-8, the J gene TRBJ1-4; 8 bases are a match to TRBD1. The germline V gene has CDR1 SGHVS and CDR2 FQNEAQ. CDR3 length equals 17 residues. Trimming removed 5 bases from V and 0 bases from J; junction bases left unmatched: 8. DNA for the CDR3: TGTGCCAGCAGCCGTCTCAGGGGGCAGGCAACTAATGAAAAACTGTTTTTT. It translates to CASSRLRGQATNEKLFF.